The TCR beta chain described here comes from a study of metastatic and nonmetastatic thyroid tumors. General study findings and limits: Malignant tumors reportedly showed significantly higher TCR beta diversity than benign nodules in both blood and tumor.

Until they underwent thyroid surgery, no patient had received any treatment. The CDR3 covers 16 residues. CDR1 is SEHNR, CDR2 FQNEAQ, per germline (reference sequence). Between the trimmed V and J ends, which lost 4 bases and 6 bases, there was a span of 18 bases. TCRdb re-clonotyped the PCR reads through MiXCR. Among fewer than 20,000 clones listed, 3.5% to 4.5% were seen once. A remark on this clone: Its antigen is currently unknown. Within the sample, other DNA sequences also encode this same CDR3.

This chain joins TRBV7-9 and TRBJ2-2; D may be TRBD2 (6 bases). This clonotype was obtained from a female donor with papillary thyroid cancer or a benign thyroid nodule (not recorded which). Some clones in this sample may be carry-over from other donors' samples. Source material: tumor tissue. CDR3 sequence reads: CASSSLRDSRPGELFF. The CDR3 DNA sequence: TGTGCCAGCAGCTCGTTACGGGACTCCCGTCCCGGGGAGCTGTTTTTT.